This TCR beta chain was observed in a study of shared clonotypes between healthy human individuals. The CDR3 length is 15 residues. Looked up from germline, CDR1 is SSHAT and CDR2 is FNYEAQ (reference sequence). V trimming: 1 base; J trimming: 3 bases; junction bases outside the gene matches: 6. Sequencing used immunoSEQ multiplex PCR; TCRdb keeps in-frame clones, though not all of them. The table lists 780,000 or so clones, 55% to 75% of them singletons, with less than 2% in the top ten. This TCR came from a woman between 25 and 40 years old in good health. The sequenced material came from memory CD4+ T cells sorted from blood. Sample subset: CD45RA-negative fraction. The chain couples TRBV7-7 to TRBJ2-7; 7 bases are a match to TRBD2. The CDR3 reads CASSLGVAGVYEQYF. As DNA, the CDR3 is TGTGCCAGCAGCTTAGGGGTAGCGGGCGTCTACGAGCAGTACTTC.